This T cell receptor beta chain was obtained from a study of T cell clonotyping in hematopoietic cell transplantation. Study overall: Blood collection times were about day -28 and days 30, 100, 180 posttransplant.

Turning to this clone: Its antigen is not identified.

Produced via immunoSEQ multiplex PCR; TCRdb's table is partial and in-frame only. This sample has almost 8,500 clones, with 85% to 90% found just once. Regarding the study as a whole: Higher Inverse Simpson Index values in graft donor and pretransplant recipient predicted broader posttransplant TCR diversity. Recipient TCR diversity dropped after transplant; expanded clonotypes rose from day 30 to 180. Without cell sorting, CD4 versus CD8 contributions remain unresolved.

The ends were cut back, 8 bases at V and 1 base at J, with 18 bases in the middle. The CDR3 extends over 17 amino acids. Germline CDR1 reads LNHDA; CDR2 reads SQIVND (reference sequence). This TCR was recovered from a male patient over 55 who had an allogeneic stem cell transplant from a related donor, so the T cells may come from the graft donor. Some clones in this sample may be carry-over from other donors' samples. This material consisted of peripheral blood mononuclear cells, taken at the time of graft-versus-host disease after allogeneic stem cell transplant. The genes are TRBV19 and TRBJ2-6, with D perhaps TRBD1 or TRBD2 (5 bases each). CDR3 nucleotide sequence: TGTGCCAGTTTCGGGACGGAACCAAGGTCTGGGGCCAACGTCCTGACTTTC. This encodes CASFGTEPRSGANVLTF.